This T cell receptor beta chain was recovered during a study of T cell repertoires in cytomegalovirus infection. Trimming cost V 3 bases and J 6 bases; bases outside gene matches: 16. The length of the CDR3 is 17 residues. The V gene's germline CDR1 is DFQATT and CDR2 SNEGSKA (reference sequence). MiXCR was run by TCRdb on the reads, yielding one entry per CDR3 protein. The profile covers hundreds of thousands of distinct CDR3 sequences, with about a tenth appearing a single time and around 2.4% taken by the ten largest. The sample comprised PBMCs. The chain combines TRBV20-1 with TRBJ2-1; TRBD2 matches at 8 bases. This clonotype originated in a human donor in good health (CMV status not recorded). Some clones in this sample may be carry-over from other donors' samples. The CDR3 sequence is CSASPPGGGSPCNEQFF. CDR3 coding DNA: TGCAGTGCTAGCCCACCCGGGGGGGGGTCCCCCTGCAATGAGCAGTTCTTC.